Presented here are 30 T cell receptor beta chains from one specimen sequenced in a study of Siglec-9 on CD8 T cells in melanoma. The method was immunoSEQ multiplex PCR; TCRdb's version includes in-frame clones alone and lacks a portion of them. This sample carries about 30,000 clones, about 80% of them seen once, and the ten largest clones take 5.5% to 7.5%. Material: Siglec-9- CD8+ T cells sorted from blood. The receptors stem from a human donor in good health.

The rearrangement joins TRBV30 to TRBJ2-7; 9 positions match TRBD1. J gave up 6 bases and V 1 base, and 1 base lay outside the gene matches. The germline V gene has CDR1 GTSNPN and CDR2 SVGIG (reference sequence). This CDR3 is 12 amino acids long. CDR3 loop: CAWSGDRVEQYF. The CDR3 DNA reads TGTGCCTGGAGTGGGGACAGGGTCGAGCAGTACTTC.

This clone is medium-sized in the sample. This chain links TRBV7-9 with TRBJ1-2; TRBD1 aligns across 8 bases. The CDR3 contains 15 residues. Germline V gives CDR1 SEHNR, CDR2 FQNEAQ (reference sequence). CDR3 amino acids: CASRAGGYALYGYTF. CDR3 in DNA: TGTGCTTCGAGGGCAGGGGGCTATGCCCTTTATGGCTACACCTTC.

The chain couples TRBV27 to TRBJ1-1; TRBD1 is a possible D gene (6 bases). V lost 6 bases and J 0 bases, leaving 17 bases between the germline ends. Per germline, CDR1 MNHEY and CDR2 SMNVEV (reference sequence). The CDR3 is 16 amino acids. For the CDR3, the DNA is TGTGCCAGCAGACCCAAGGGGGAGTCGGTGAACACTGAAGCTTTCTTT. It is translated as CASRPKGESVNTEAFF.

This chain uses TRBV6-6 with TRBJ2-7; D possibly corresponds to TRBD2 (6 bases). There are 15 residues in the CDR3. Trimming removed 4 bases at V and 3 bases at J, with 16 bases between. Per the germline V gene, CDR1 is MNHNY and CDR2 is SVGAGI (reference sequence). The CDR3 is CASSSLGGRGYEQYV. The CDR3 nucleotides are TGTGCCAGCAGTTCCCTTGGAGGGAGAGGCTACGAGCAGTACGTC.

V usage is TRBV27 and J usage is TRBJ2-3; D gene unclear. V lost 4 bases, J lost 5 bases, and 13 bases lay in between. The CDR3 contains 14 residues. The germline V gene encodes CDR1 MNHEY and CDR2 SMNVEV (reference sequence). The CDR3 here is CASSSSYLGDTQYF. CDR3 coding DNA: TGTGCCAGCAGTTCGTCCTATTTAGGAGATACGCAGTATTTT.

A remark on this clone: The junction departs from the called germline gene at one end, perhaps through a read error. The V and J genes are TRBV4-1 and TRBJ1-3, with D hard to call. This CDR3 is built from 16 residues. Per the germline V gene, CDR1 is MGHRA and CDR2 is YSYEKL. The CDR3 region is CASSQESPTTGNIIYF. The CDR3 nucleotides are TGCGCCAGCAGCCAAGAAAGTCCGACTACTGGAAACATCATATATTTT.

V usage is TRBV27 and J usage is TRBJ2-7, with D uncertain. Germline V gives CDR1 MNHEY, CDR2 SMNVEV (reference sequence). This CDR3 contains 13 residues. V lost 5 bases to trimming and J lost 10 bases, with 18 bases between them. The CDR3 DNA reads TGTGCCAGCAGTCCCAACCGGGCCGCGCGACAGTACTTC. Encoded protein: CASSPNRAARQYF.

This clone was recorded only once. The genes are TRBV11-2 and TRBJ2-3, with D possibly matching TRBD2 (5 bases). This CDR3 has 16 amino acids. Deletions cut 5 bases from V and 0 bases from J, with 15 bases between. Germline V gene sequence: CDR1 SGHAT, CDR2 FQNNGV. CDR3 bases: TGTGCCAGCAGCCCCTGGGGTGGACTTAGCACAGATACGCAGTATTTT. It yields the protein CASSPWGGLSTDTQYF.

V gene TRBV7-8 combines with J gene TRBJ1-2; a weak D match, TRBD1 (6 bases). Per the germline V gene, CDR1 is SGHVS and CDR2 is FQNEAQ. This CDR3 has 13 residues. V gave up 5 bases and J gave up 8 bases, with 15 bases separating them. The chain's CDR3 is CASSPHLRGGYTF. The CDR3 nucleotides are TGTGCCAGCAGCCCTCATCTCAGGGGCGGCTACACCTTC. The whole variable domain, filled in from reference TRBV7-8 and TRBJ1-2, reads GAGVSQSPRYKVAKRGQDVALRCDPISGHVSLFWYQQALGQGPEFLTYFQNEAQLDKSGLPSDRFFAERPEGSVSTLKIQRTQQEDSAVYLCASSPHLRGGYTFGSGTRLTVV.

This chain connects TRBV27 to TRBJ1-2, with TRBD1 matching over 7 bases. The CDR3 sequence is 15 residues long. Trimming removed 3 bases from V and 2 bases from J; junction bases left unmatched: 6. CDR1 and CDR2 (germline): MNHEY, SMNVEV (reference sequence). CDR3 DNA sequence: TGTGCCAGCAGTTTCACCCCGGGACAGAACTATGGCTACACCTTC. This translates into CASSFTPGQNYGYTF.

V and J are TRBV6-4 and TRBJ1-2; D is unclear. Germline-derived CDR1 and CDR2 are MRHNA and SNTAGT. The germline V and J ends were trimmed by 3 bases and 1 base, with 6 bases remaining between them. The CDR3 runs 13 residues. The CDR3 nucleotides are TGTGCCAGCAGTGAACGATTTAACTATGGCTACACCTTC. Translation gives CASSERFNYGYTF.

The chain uses TRBV13 and TRBJ2-2, with unresolved D. Between the trimmed V and J ends, which lost 0 bases and 1 base, there was a span of 9 bases. Germline V gene sequence: CDR1 PRHDT, CDR2 FYEKMQ (reference sequence). The CDR3 is 16 amino acids. CDR3 coding DNA: TGTGCCAGCAGCTTAGGCCTCCCCGTGAACACCGGGGAGCTGTTTTTT. Its translation is CASSLGLPVNTGELFF.

This clone appeared once. The V and J genes are TRBV18 and TRBJ1-1, with 10 positions matching TRBD1. V shed 5 bases, J shed 3 bases, and the junction held 9 bases outside the gene matches. The CDR3 totals 16 residues. Germline CDR1 and CDR2: KGHSH and LQKENI. CDR3 nucleotide sequence: TGTGCCAGCTCATTTCCGGGACAGGGGAGGGACACTGAAGCTTTCTTT. Protein product: CASSFPGQGRDTEAFF.

The CDR3 reads CASSLAYNEQFF. In nucleotides, the CDR3 is TGTGCCAGCAGCTTGGCGTACAATGAGCAGTTCTTC. The V and J genes are TRBV7-9 and TRBJ2-1; D gene ambiguous. V was trimmed by 3 bases and J by 4 bases, leaving 4 bases between them. The CDR3 consists of 12 residues. Germline V gene sequence: CDR1 SEHNR, CDR2 FQNEAQ (reference sequence).

The V and J genes are TRBV9 and TRBJ1-1; D is undetermined. V lost 1 base and J 0 bases, leaving 4 bases between the germline ends. This CDR3 spans 13 amino acids. The germline V gene has CDR1 SGDLS and CDR2 YYNGEE. Here the CDR3 DNA reads TGTGCCAGCAGCGTAAAGTTGAACACTGAAGCTTTCTTT. Translating gives CASSVKLNTEAFF.

V is TRBV6-1 and J is TRBJ1-6; TRBD1 is a possible D gene (5 bases). V lost 9 bases, J lost 6 bases, and 12 bases lay in between. In germline, CDR1 is MNHNS, CDR2 SASEGT. This CDR3 region has 13 residues. The CDR3 sequence is CARGQGGNSPLHF. The CDR3 DNA sequence: TGTGCCAGGGGGCAGGGTGGTAATTCACCCCTCCACTTT.

The chain uses TRBV6-5 and TRBJ1-1; 10 positions agree with TRBD1. Germline CDR1 MNHEY, CDR2 SVGAGI. The CDR3 contains 16 residues. V lost 0 bases and J lost 5; bases outside the gene matches: 6. The CDR3 nucleotides read TGTGCCAGCAGTTACTCGATTGGACAGGGGGGAACTGAAGCTTTCTTT. Amino acid sequence: CASSYSIGQGGTEAFF.

The CDR3: CASSESTGGGNGYTF. The CDR3 DNA is TGCGCCAGCAGTGAGTCCACAGGGGGCGGTAATGGCTACACCTTC. V and J are TRBV10-2 and TRBJ1-2; 9 bases are shared with TRBD1. Germline loops: CDR1 WSHSY, CDR2 SAAADI. The CDR3 is made up of 15 amino acids. V dropped 0 bases and J dropped 6; count of bases not matched to a gene: 5.

In this sample, this clone turned up a few times. The rearrangement links TRBV7-9 to TRBJ2-7; D possibly corresponds to TRBD1 (5 bases). The CDR3 runs to 14 residues. Trimming pared 5 bases from V and 4 bases from J, leaving 15 bases between. Germline-derived CDR1 and CDR2 are SEHNR and FQNEAQ (reference sequence). For the CDR3, the DNA is TGTGCCAGCAGCCCTCCGACAGAGTATTACGAGCAGTACTTC. This gives the protein CASSPPTEYYEQYF. Supplemented by reference TRBV7-9 and TRBJ2-7, the full variable domain reads DTGVSQNPRHKITKRGQNVTFRCDPISEHNRLYWYRQTLGQGPEFLTYFQNEAQLEKSRLLSDRFSAERPKGSFSTLEIQRTEQGDSAMYLCASSPPTEYYEQYFGPGTRLTVT.

The chain carries TRBV10-1 and TRBJ2-7, with 8 bases lining up with TRBD1. V was clipped by 3 bases and J by 2 bases; unmatched bases: 15. Germline CDR1 WNHNN, CDR2 SYGVQD (reference sequence). This CDR3 has 18 residues. The CDR3 DNA reads as TGCGCCAGCAGTGAACGATGGACAGGGAATTCCCCGACCTACGAGCAGTACTTC. Protein sequence: CASSERWTGNSPTYEQYF.

The chain is built from TRBV5-5 and TRBJ1-2, with D maybe TRBD1 (6 bases). Trimming stripped 7 bases from V and 2 bases from J, with 12 bases between. This CDR3 region has 13 residues. Germline-derived CDR1 and CDR2 are SGHKS and YYEKEE (reference sequence). As DNA, the CDR3 is TGTGCCAGCGCGGACAGCGTAAACTATGGCTACACCTTC. This codes for CASADSVNYGYTF.

The rearrangement links TRBV7-6 to TRBJ2-1, with 8 bases aligning to TRBD1. CDR3 length: 17 amino acids. The germline V gene has CDR1 SGHVS and CDR2 FNYEAQ. Unmatched junction bases numbered 11, after V lost 1 base and J lost 6 bases. In DNA, the CDR3 is TGTGCCAGCAGCTTAGGGTATTGGGGACAGGTAACCAATGAGCAGTTCTTC. Residues: CASSLGYWGQVTNEQFF.

This rearrangement joins TRBV4-1 to TRBJ1-1, with 7 bases fitting TRBD1. The CDR3 is 17 amino acids. CDR1 and CDR2 (germline): MGHRA, YSYEKL. Unmatched junction bases numbered 10, after V lost 2 bases and J lost 1 base. Here the CDR3 DNA reads TGCGCCAGCAGCCAAAAAGGGTGGGACAGTAAGAACACTGAAGCTTTCTTT. Amino acids: CASSQKGWDSKNTEAFF.

The gene calls are TRBV9 and TRBJ1-6; 7 nucleotides agree with TRBD1. The CDR3 length is 15 residues. Per germline, CDR1 SGDLS and CDR2 YYNGEE. V trimming: 7 bases; J trimming: 6 bases; junction bases outside the gene matches: 10. This chain's CDR3 is CASSSGGGVNSPLHF. The CDR3 DNA reads TGTGCCAGCTCCTCAGGGGGGGGTGTTAATTCACCCCTCCACTTT.

J is TRBJ2-1 and V is TRBV11-2; 7 bases fit TRBD2. After removal of 3 bases from V and 3 bases from J, the junction contained 17 bases not matched to a gene. The CDR3 has 19 residues. Germline V gives CDR1 SGHAT, CDR2 FQNNGV. CDR3 residues: CASSFPRVSGGESYNEQFF. CDR3 sequence (DNA): TGTGCCAGCAGCTTCCCGAGAGTGTCGGGGGGAGAAAGCTACAATGAGCAGTTCTTC.

CDR3 DNA: TGTGCCAGTAGTCTAGGTCTGGGGGCTGACACTGAAGCTTTCTTT. Translation gives CASSLGLGADTEAFF. The rearrangement links TRBV19 to TRBJ1-1, with D possibly TRBD1 on 6 matching bases. V gave up 5 bases and J gave up 3 bases, with 16 bases separating them. CDR3 length: 15 amino acids. Germline V gives CDR1 LNHDA, CDR2 SQIVND (reference sequence).

This clone has only a few counts. The rearrangement joins TRBV5-1 to TRBJ2-1; no reliable D call. CDR3 size: 14 residues. V was cut by 4 bases and J by 3 bases, with 11 bases left in between. CDR1 and CDR2 from the germline V gene are SGHRS and YFSETQ. The CDR3 sequence: CASSLAEDYNEQFF. The CDR3 DNA reads TGCGCCAGCAGCCTGGCCGAGGACTACAATGAGCAGTTCTTC.

V is TRBV6-5 and J is TRBJ2-7; either TRBD1 or TRBD2 may fit D (5 bases each). Germline V lookup: CDR1 MNHEY, CDR2 SVGAGI. The V end was cut by 2 bases, the J end by 4 bases, with 9 bases between. The CDR3 is made up of 13 amino acids. As DNA, the CDR3 is TGTGCCAGCAGTTACGGGACGGGATACGAGCAGTACTTC. This codes for CASSYGTGYEQYF.

This chain connects TRBV9 to TRBJ2-7; TRBD1 aligns across 8 bases. The CDR3 length is 15 residues. With 3 bases clipped from V and 6 bases from J, the junction kept 11 bases outside the gene matches. Germline CDR1 is SGDLS and CDR2 is YYNGEE. CDR3 in DNA: TGTGCCAGCAGCGCGTGGGGACAGGTGGTTTCCGAGCAGTACTTC. Encoded protein: CASSAWGQVVSEQYF.

On this clone itself: A read error is likely here: a far larger clone is one base away. This rearrangement joins TRBV19 to TRBJ1-1; no definite D call. The CDR3 is made up of 12 amino acids. Germline CDR1 reads LNHDA; CDR2 reads SQIVND (reference sequence). V dropped 9 bases and J dropped 1 base, with 9 bases sitting between them. The CDR3 coding sequence is TGTGCCAGCAGGTTTGGGAACACTGAAGCTTTCTTT. Its protein is CASRFGNTEAFF.